The clone carrying this T cell receptor beta chain occurred a few times. The target antigen is unknown. This specimen belongs to a study of T cells after yellow fever vaccination. 5'RACE template switching produced TCR cDNA carrying a universal primer site and UMIs. Via MiXCR, TCRdb re-called the 5' RACE reads, giving one row per CDR3 protein. There are about 330,000 distinct CDR3 sequences in the sample; around 8.1% occur only once, and approximately 16% lies in the top ten. Study outcomes and limitations: Weaker, the secondary response had a peak occurring faster, on day 5 versus 15. Reappearance after the booster was observed for most primary-vaccination clones (around 95% CD4, almost 90% CD8). Abundant bulk-population clonotypes could contaminate the FACS-sorted repertoires.

Germline V lookup: CDR1 KGHSH, CDR2 LQKENI. The CDR3 totals 14 residues. V lost 4 bases, J lost 0 bases, and 10 bases lay in between. The chain uses TRBV18 and TRBJ2-7; D is uncertain. The source of this sequence is a man between 18 and 29 years old who received the YFV17D yellow fever vaccine. The source material was PBMCs, sampled about 41 days after the first yellow fever vaccination. The DNA of the CDR3 is TGTGCCAGCTCACTCCCTTGGGGCTCCTACGAGCAGTACTTC. It yields the protein CASSLPWGSYEQYF.